The 12 T cell receptor beta chains listed next were all sequenced from one sample in a study of cytomegalovirus exposure and HLA in healthy donors. The study ran its PCR with 60 Vbeta and 13 Jbeta primers. Some clones are missing from TCRdb's copy, which holds only in-frame ones; the method was immunoSEQ multiplex PCR. The profile shows about 120,000 clones, over 65% of them singletons. The source material was PBMCs. The receptor source for this set is a man aged 30 to 45 in good health and CMV-seropositive.

The CDR3 sequence: CASSLSGYREMNTEAFF. As DNA, the CDR3 is TGTGCCAGCAGCTTATCGGGGTATCGGGAAATGAACACTGAAGCTTTCTTT. J is TRBJ1-1 and V is TRBV7-9; no clear D. The ends were cut back, 2 bases at V and 0 bases at J, with 16 bases in the middle. Germline lookup yields CDR1 SEHNR and CDR2 FQNEAQ (reference sequence). The length of the CDR3 is 17 residues.

The genes are TRBV9 and TRBJ2-1; D perhaps matches TRBD2 (6 bases). In germline, CDR1 is SGDLS, CDR2 YYNGEE. V was pared by 0 bases and J by 8 bases, with 15 bases between. The CDR3 extends over 15 amino acids. CDR3 in amino acids: CASSVEASAIHEQFF. The DNA for the CDR3 is TGTGCCAGCAGCGTAGAGGCTAGCGCAATTCATGAGCAGTTCTTC. The whole variable domain, remainder taken from reference TRBV9 and TRBJ2-1, is DSGVTQTPKHLITATGQRVTLRCSPRSGDLSVYWYQQSLDQGLQFLIQYYNGEERAKGNILERFSAQQFPDLHSELNLSSLELGDSALYFCASSVEASAIHEQFFGPGTRLTVL.

The chain joins TRBV2 to TRBJ2-7, with D unclear. V lost 5 bases and J 2 bases, leaving 4 bases between the germline ends. The CDR3 is 11 residues long. Germline V gene sequence: CDR1 SNHLY, CDR2 FYNNEI. This CDR3 is CASSPTYEQYF. CDR3 in DNA: TGTGCCAGCAGTCCTACCTACGAGCAGTACTTC.

This clone has more than one count but fewer than ten. The V and J genes are TRBV11-1 and TRBJ2-1; D possibly corresponds to TRBD1 (6 bases). Trimming pared 3 bases from V and 10 bases from J, leaving 16 bases between. CDR3 size: 14 residues. Looked up from germline, CDR1 is SGHAT and CDR2 is FQDESV (reference sequence). As DNA, the CDR3 is TGTGCCAGCAGCTTTTACTCAGGGGCCTCGGAGCAGTTCTTC. Amino acids: CASSFYSGASEQFF.

This chain links TRBV10-3 with TRBJ2-7; 7 bases are shared with TRBD1. Looked up from germline, CDR1 is ENHRY and CDR2 is SYGVKD. Trimming cost V 2 bases and J 3 bases; bases outside gene matches: 4. This CDR3 is 14 amino acids long. The CDR3 DNA is TGTGCCATCAGTGAGAGAGGGACAGTCTACGAGCAGTACTTC. This codes for CAISERGTVYEQYF.

The chain employs TRBV7-8 and TRBJ1-2; 8 bases map to TRBD1. V lost 2 bases to trimming and J lost 4 bases; unmatched junction nucleotides: 15. Germline values: CDR1 SGHVS, CDR2 FQNEAQ. This CDR3 comprises 18 residues. CDR3 coding DNA: TGTGCCAGCAGCTTATCCTCATCAGGGGGCGCGAGACCCTATGGCTACACCTTC. This sequence encodes CASSLSSSGGARPYGYTF.

The rearrangement uses TRBV7-2 and TRBJ1-3; D is uncertain. V was trimmed by 3 bases and J by 1 base, leaving 7 bases between them. Germline assignment: CDR1 SGHTA and CDR2 FQGNSA. This CDR3 is 14 amino acids long. CDR3 residues: CASSFGSSGNTIYF. Here the CDR3 DNA reads TGTGCCAGCAGCTTCGGGAGTTCTGGAAACACCATATATTTT.

The V call is TRBV27, the J call TRBJ2-5; TRBD2 matches 10 bases. Germline CDR1 reads MNHEY; CDR2 reads SMNVEV (reference sequence). V trimming: 5 bases; J trimming: 2 bases; junction bases outside the gene matches: 5. This CDR3 is 15 amino acids long. The CDR3: CASSRAGGRQETQYF. The CDR3 DNA reads TGTGCCAGCAGTAGAGCGGGAGGGAGGCAAGAGACCCAGTACTTC.

The chain links TRBV7-3 to TRBJ2-1, with 7 positions matching TRBD2. The J segment lost 5 bases and the V segment lost 2 bases, leaving 9 bases of the junction unmatched. CDR3 length: 16 residues. CDR1 and CDR2 (germline): SGHTA, FQGTGA. Here the CDR3 reads CASSLEASGHDNEQFF. As DNA, the CDR3 is TGTGCCAGCAGCTTAGAAGCTAGCGGACACGACAATGAGCAGTTCTTC.

This chain uses TRBV19 with TRBJ1-1; TRBD1 is a possible D gene (6 bases). The V and J ends lost 4 bases and 1 base respectively, with 7 bases between them. This CDR3 contains 13 residues. Germline loops: CDR1 LNHDA, CDR2 SQIVND (reference sequence). The CDR3 nucleotides are TGTGCCAGTAGTACGACAGGGAACACTGAAGCTTTCTTT. Translating it yields CASSTTGNTEAFF.

The chain joins TRBV18 to TRBJ2-3, with 8 bases lining up with TRBD1. Trimming cost V 0 bases and J 4 bases; bases outside gene matches: 3. The CDR3 sequence is 15 residues long. In germline, CDR1 is KGHSH, CDR2 LQKENI. CDR3 region: CASSPPRTGPDTQYF. The CDR3 DNA is TGTGCCAGCTCACCACCGCGGACAGGGCCAGATACGCAGTATTTT.

CDR3 sequence (DNA): TGTGCCAGCACCGCAGGGGGCGCTGGGGCGGAAGAGACCCAGTACTTC. Protein product: CASTAGGAGAEETQYF. This chain connects TRBV27 to TRBJ2-5, with 8 nucleotides matching TRBD1. The CDR3 is 16 amino acids. After removal of 7 bases from V and 3 bases from J, the junction contained 13 bases not matched to a gene. CDR1 is MNHEY, CDR2 SMNVEV, per germline (reference sequence).